This T cell receptor beta chain originates from a study of T cells after yellow fever vaccination. General observations from the study: Reappearance after the booster was seen for most primary-vaccination clones, at 95% to 96% CD4 and 88% CD8.

This clonotype was picked up many times. Researchers made TCR cDNA using 5'RACE template switching, and this step added a universal primer site and UMIs. TCRdb recomputed calls from the 5' RACE reads with MiXCR, one row per CDR3 protein. In the table there are about 53,000 distinct CDR3 sequences, about 5.2% of which are singletons. The CDR3 is 17 residues long. Germline-derived CDR1 and CDR2 are SGHVS and FQNEAQ. The V and J ends lost 5 bases and 4 bases, in that order; junction bases with no gene match: 10. The sample in question was PBMCs, either bulk or a sorted T-cell subset (CD4+, CD8+, memory, or dextramer-sorted; not recorded which), obtained on the day of the yellow fever booster vaccination. This receptor was taken from a man aged 18-30 years who received the YFV17D yellow fever vaccine. V is TRBV7-8 and J is TRBJ2-1; 11 positions match TRBD2. The CDR3 DNA is TGTGCCAGCAGCCCCAGCCGACTAGCGGGGAATTACAATGAGCAGTTCTTC. Amino acid sequence: CASSPSRLAGNYNEQFF.